This T cell receptor (beta chain) was documented in a study of Ad26.COV2.S vaccination and SARS-CoV-2 variants. Background on the study: Participants got Ad26.COV2.S intramuscularly, once or twice 56 days apart.

TCRdb's copy holds only in-frame clones and misses some; the assay was immunoSEQ multiplex PCR. Of over 200,000 clones in the sample, roughly 88% were seen once. There are 14 residues in the CDR3. V shed 0 bases and J shed 3 bases, with 10 bases lying between them. Germline CDR1 reads SGDLS; CDR2 reads YYNGEE. The treatment denotes: roughly 19 received Ad26.COV2.S at low or high dose, single or two shots; about 5 received placebo; per-sample allocation not given. At day 63 after the first vaccine or placebo injection, samples were drawn. Its platform was an Ad26 vector, and its expressed antigen was Wuhan-strain SARS-CoV-2 spike. Study observations and caveats: Spike-specific responses of CD8+ and CD4+ T cells were reported to display substantial breadth after vaccination.

As to this clone: Antigen specificity is unknown.

This chain connects TRBV9 to TRBJ2-7, with D perhaps matching TRBD1 (5 bases). The source was peripheral blood, collected in a trial of Ad26.COV2.S vaccine versus placebo. This receptor was identified in a person between 18 and 65 years old who received the Ad26.COV2.S COVID-19 vaccine or a placebo. CDR3 nucleotide sequence: TGTGCCAGCAGCGTAGAACTCCAGGGCTACGAGCAGTACTTC. Its translation: CASSVELQGYEQYF.